Listed below are T cell receptor beta chains from one sample, sequenced in a study of regulatory T cells in long-lasting Graves disease. TCRdb re-derived calls from the multiplex PCR reads in MiXCR, one entry per CDR3 protein. The sample contains under 500,000 distinct CDR3 sequences, about 17% of which appear only once. This sample also belongs to another study, concerning T cells in Graves' hyperthyroidism and ophthalmopathy.

The source was peripheral blood mononuclear cells (PBMCs), collected at new diagnosis, from a patient treated with antithyroid drugs. All receptors derive from a woman in her 30s with Graves disease. The conserved cysteine and the conserved F or W are not part of the CDR3 here.

j_gene: TRBJ1-2
v_gene: TRBV13
CDR3aa: ASSLPLASRWEGYT

j_gene: TRBJ2-5
v_gene: TRBV12-3/TRBV12-4
CDR3aa: ASSLGSQETQY

j_gene: TRBJ2-2
v_gene: TRBV9
CDR3aa: ASSVAGQNTGELF

j_gene: TRBJ2-7
v_gene: TRBV30
CDR3aa: AWSHPGGSSYEQY

j_gene: TRBJ2-2
v_gene: TRBV27
CDR3aa: ASTLQPFANTGELF

j_gene: TRBJ2-1
v_gene: TRBV28
CDR3aa: ASSLKLAGGPGQF

j_gene: TRBJ2-6
v_gene: TRBV29-1
CDR3aa: SVGQTSGANVLT

j_gene: TRBJ1-1
v_gene: TRBV12-3/TRBV12-4
CDR3aa: ASSPGRENTEAF

j_gene: TRBJ1-2
v_gene: TRBV7-2
CDR3aa: ASSPQGEANYGYT

j_gene: TRBJ2-7
v_gene: TRBV20-1
CDR3aa: SADWKSGSASYEQY

j_gene: TRBJ2-1
v_gene: TRBV20-1
CDR3aa: SARDPGTSGNNEQF

j_gene: TRBJ2-7
v_gene: TRBV4-3
CDR3aa: ASSHKLVESSYEQY

j_gene: TRBJ1-2
v_gene: TRBV12-3/TRBV12-4
CDR3aa: ASSLRALHSDGYT

j_gene: TRBJ2-4
v_gene: TRBV12-3/TRBV12-4
CDR3aa: ASSSDRRTN

j_gene: TRBJ2-2
v_gene: TRBV19
CDR3aa: ASSAAGEAGELF

j_gene: TRBJ2-7
v_gene: TRBV6-2/TRBV6-3
CDR3aa: ASTLRDTYEQY

j_gene: TRBJ2-1
v_gene: TRBV28
CDR3aa: ASSSPTLAGGYNEQF

j_gene: TRBJ2-1
v_gene: TRBV29-1
CDR3aa: SVPPGQGLAGGLWGEQF

j_gene: TRBJ1-1
v_gene: TRBV7-9
CDR3aa: ASSLVTGGLLNTEAF

j_gene: TRBJ1-1
v_gene: TRBV29-1
CDR3aa: SVPRKNTEAF

j_gene: TRBJ2-5
v_gene: TRBV7-8
CDR3aa: ASTPTSGRIETQY

j_gene: TRBJ2-7
v_gene: TRBV27
CDR3aa: ASSPRVNRGVFRYEQY

j_gene: TRBJ2-1
v_gene: TRBV3-1
CDR3aa: ASSLGTSFRNEQF

j_gene: TRBJ2-7
v_gene: TRBV30
CDR3aa: AWRPGRRYLYEQY

j_gene: TRBJ1-1
v_gene: TRBV20-1
CDR3aa: SARFRMNTEAF

j_gene: TRBJ1-4
v_gene: TRBV19
CDR3aa: ASSIKGARTNEKLF

j_gene: TRBJ1-4
v_gene: TRBV3-1
CDR3aa: ASSQDRLGEKLF

j_gene: TRBJ2-7
v_gene: TRBV7-2
CDR3aa: ASSLGTSREQY